The 18 T cell receptor gamma chains presented below share a single source sample, sequenced in a study of Vδ1+ human thymocytes. Study-wide findings and caveats: Highly polyclonal TRG and TRD repertoires with Gaussian CDR3 length distributions appeared in thymus.

These receptors' targets are unknown. Sequences come from RNA converted to cDNA by reverse transcription. Pooled V-gene forward primers with one constant-region reverse primer generated the CDR3 amplicons by multiplex PCR. TCRdb reanalysed the multiplex PCR reads via CATT. The table lists 8,500 to 13,000 gamma-chain clones, around 40% of them singletons. The sample taken for sequencing was Vdelta1+ gamma-delta thymocytes from the thymus. Subset meaning: FACS-sorted CD3+ TCRalphabeta- TCRVdelta1+ TCRVdelta2- thymocytes. The receptors stem from a boy less than two years old who had congenital heart surgery.

This clone appeared once. The V call is TRGV9, the J call TRGJ1 or TRGJ2. TCRdb supplies no J gene; here it was assigned by aligning the nucleotide sequence to germline. Germline assignment: CDR1 GITISATS and CDR2 ISYDGTV (reference sequence). Trimming at V came to 5 bases and at J to 4 bases, leaving 11 bases not matched to a gene. This CDR3 spans 14 amino acids. Here the CDR3 reads CALWGYRGYYKKLF. CDR3 in DNA: TGTGCCTTGTGGGGATATAGGGGGTATTATAAGAAACTCTTT.

The sample holds a few counts of this clone. The chain uses TRGV9 and TRGJ1 or TRGJ2. The length of the CDR3 is 9 residues. Looked up from germline, CDR1 is GITISATS and CDR2 is ISYDGTV (reference sequence). Trimming removed 0 bases from V and 13 bases from J; junction bases left unmatched: 0. The CDR3 loop is CALWEVKLF. CDR3 DNA sequence: TGTGCCTTGTGGGAGGTGAAACTCTTT.

By sample fraction, this clone is medium-sized. Other nucleotide sequences in the sample specify the same CDR3. The chain uses TRGV9 and TRGJ1 or TRGJ2. The trim removed 2 bases at V and 5 bases at J, leaving 0 bases unmatched. Germline V gene data show CDR1 as GITISATS and CDR2 as ISYDGTV (reference sequence). The CDR3 runs 11 residues. The CDR3 protein is CALWEDYKKLF. CDR3 sequence (DNA): TGTGCCTTGTGGGAGGATTATAAGAAACTCTTT.

Only a few counts were recorded for this clone. Germline is not matched at one junction end, which may reflect a read error. The chain couples TRGV9 to TRGJ1 or TRGJ2. The CDR3 contains 11 residues. Looked up from germline, CDR1 is GITISATS and CDR2 is ISYDGTV (reference sequence). The CDR3 DNA reads TGTGCCTTGTGGGAGGTGAACCCTTATACCTTT. This codes for CALWEVNPYTF.

The chain joins TRGV9 to TRGJ1 or TRGJ2. Germline values: CDR1 GITISATS, CDR2 ISYDGTV (reference sequence). Germline trimming cut 6 bases from V and 3 bases from J; bases unmatched to any gene: 14. This CDR3 region has 15 residues. DNA of the CDR3: TGTGCCTTGTGGTGGAGAGATACGAGTTATTATAAGAAACTCTTT. This codes for CALWWRDTSYYKKLF.

The V call is TRGV3, the J call TRGJP2. The V gene end was trimmed by 3 bases and the J gene end by 0 bases; junction bases not matched to a gene: 7. The germline CDR1 and CDR2 sequences are VTNTFY and YDVSTARD (reference sequence). The CDR3 spans 16 residues. The CDR3 reads CATWDGQYSSDWIKTF. The DNA of the CDR3 is TGTGCCACCTGGGACGGACAATATAGTAGTGATTGGATCAAGACGTTT.

The chain links TRGV8 to TRGJ1 or TRGJ2. No J segment appears in TCRdb, so it was assigned here by matching the sequence to germline. The CDR3 covers 11 residues. The V gene's germline CDR1 is VENAVY and CDR2 YDSYNSRV. V was clipped by 4 bases and J by 7 bases; unmatched bases: 4. DNA for the CDR3: TGTGCCACCTGGGAGAGGTATAAGAAACTCTTT. Its translation is CATWERYKKLF.

The gene calls are TRGV8 and TRGJ1 or TRGJ2. No J gene was available from TCRdb, and it was assigned here by a germline match of the DNA. The CDR3 totals 12 residues. Trimming took 0 bases from V and 12 from J; bases not matched to a gene: 8. The germline V gene encodes CDR1 VENAVY and CDR2 YDSYNSRV. CDR3 protein: CATWDRGFTKLF. The CDR3 DNA reads as TGTGCCACCTGGGATAGGGGATTCACGAAACTCTTT.

The chain joins TRGV4 to TRGJ1 or TRGJ2. The CDR3 extends over 13 amino acids. Germline assignment: CDR1 EGSTGY and CDR2 YDSYTSSV. The junction had 3 bases not matched to a gene; V was cut back by 4 bases and J by 0 bases. CDR3 in amino acids: CATWETNYYKKLF. The CDR3 nucleotides are TGTGCCACCTGGGAGACGAATTATTATAAGAAACTCTTT.

This clone was seen only a few times. An end of the junction differs from the germline gene, which may be a read error. The chain carries TRGV9 and TRGJ1 or TRGJ2. In germline, CDR1 is GITISATS, CDR2 ISYDGTV (reference sequence). This CDR3 contains 12 residues. CDR3: CALWEGYYEKLF. The CDR3 nucleotides read TGTGCCTTGTGGGAGGGTTATTATGAGAAACTCTTT.

This clone was found once. The chain employs TRGV5 and TRGJ1 or TRGJ2. Assignment of the J gene here rests on matching the DNA to germline, because TCRdb gives none. V lost 3 bases and J lost 10; bases outside the gene matches: 6. Germline assignment: CDR1 VINAFY and CDR2 YDVSNSKD. This CDR3 contains 11 residues. The CDR3 coding sequence is TGTGCCACCTGGGACGTATCGAAGAAACTCTTT. It codes for CATWDVSKKLF.

V and J are TRGV4 and TRGJ1 or TRGJ2. TCRdb records no J gene; here it was assigned by comparing the DNA to germline. Trimming took 5 bases from V and 1 from J; bases not matched to a gene: 8. Germline CDR1 reads EGSTGY; CDR2 reads YDSYTSSV. The CDR3 runs to 14 residues. CDR3 sequence: CATWVGVNYYKKLF. The CDR3 DNA is TGTGCCACCTGGGTGGGGGTTAATTATTATAAGAAACTCTTT.

The J gene was identified as TRGJ1 or TRGJ2, and no V gene was called. The CDR3 covers 9 residues. The CDR3, as DNA: TGTGCCTTGGACTATAAGAAACTCTTT. As protein: CALDYKKLF.

J is TRGJ1 or TRGJ2 and V is TRGV4. The CDR3 runs to 14 residues. Trimming at V came to 2 bases and at J to 3 bases, leaving 7 bases not matched to a gene. CDR1 EGSTGY and CDR2 YDSYTSSV come from the germline V gene. In nucleotides, the CDR3 is TGTGCCACCTGGGATGTCAGGGCTTATTATAAGAAACTCTTT. The encoded protein is CATWDVRAYYKKLF.

The J segment is TRGJ1 or TRGJ2; no V gene was assigned. The CDR3 sequence is 14 residues long. The CDR3 reads CATCDGANYYKKLF. The CDR3 DNA follows: TGTGCCACCTGTGACGGGGCCAATTATTATAAGAAACTCTTT.

The rearrangement joins TRGV4 to TRGJ1 or TRGJ2. Trimming removed 1 base from V and 4 bases from J; junction bases left unmatched: 10. Germline CDR1 is EGSTGY and CDR2 is YDSYTSSV. The CDR3 consists of 15 residues. The CDR3 DNA reads as TGTGCCACCTGGGATGGACCGAGGGCCTATTATAAGAAACTCTTT. This gives the protein CATWDGPRAYYKKLF.

This clone was detected only a few times. The V call is TRGV9, the J call TRGJ1 or TRGJ2. This CDR3 contains 11 residues. Germline V CDR1 and CDR2: GITISATS, ISYDGTV (reference sequence). The junction had 2 bases not matched to a gene; V was cut back by 1 base and J by 8 bases. The CDR3 protein is CALWEVHKKLF. Written as DNA, the CDR3 is TGTGCCTTGTGGGAGGTTCATAAGAAACTCTTT.

The chain combines TRGV8 with TRGJ1 or TRGJ2. The J gene, missing from TCRdb, was assigned here through DNA to germline matching. Germline V gene lookup returns CDR1 VENAVY and CDR2 YDSYNSRV. J was trimmed by 10 bases and V by 11 bases; bases with no gene match: 11. CDR3 length: 10 residues. This CDR3 reads CAIWKGKKLF. The CDR3 DNA follows: TGTGCCATTTGGAAGGGCAAGAAACTCTTT.